The clone carrying this TCR beta chain was counted many times. The data are from a study of neurological immune-mediated disorders. The germline CDR1 and CDR2 sequences are SQVTM and ANQGSEA. This CDR3 contains 15 residues. V lost 4 bases, J lost 3 bases, and 18 bases lay in between. Time point described: longitudinal time-point 1 (baseline). Unsorted libraries used 2 million PBMCs kept at -80 degrees C. The cDNA came from 5'RACE, which used 10-nucleotide random UMIs. Via MiXCR, TCRdb re-called the 5' RACE reads, giving one row per CDR3 protein. The table lists about 49,000 distinct CDR3 sequences, over 8% of them singletons.

The rearrangement joins TRBV29-1 to TRBJ1-2; perhaps TRBD1 as D (5 bases). The receptor comes from a middle-aged woman in good health. Sequenced material: PBMCs. The CDR3 DNA follows: TGCAGCGTTGGAGGGCTGGGGCAGCGGGACTATGGCTACACCTTC. Translating gives CSVGGLGQRDYGYTF.